The subject of this entry is one T cell receptor (beta chain). Its antigen is unknown. Per-base quality was not reported, and no clone a single base away is much larger than it. V loses 1 base of germline sequence and J loses 3 bases, and the interval between the two ends is 9 bases. CDR1 and CDR2 are drawn from the germline V gene: SGHTA, FQGNSA. The CDR3 runs 15 residues from the cysteine to the phenylalanine. Kept here is only the CDR3 DNA, which spans 45 bases and is read in frame from base 1. The time point label, as the study defines it: persistent/refractory GD, antithyroid drugs over 5 years with positive TRAb. For both TCR sequencing and RNA sequencing, RNA was extracted from PBMCs in TRIzol. The diagnosis of Graves' disease followed American Thyroid Association guidelines. Patients for the study were recruited at an endocrinology department in Xi'an, China. From each patient, about 9 milliliters of peripheral blood was collected into an EDTA anticoagulant tube. Ficoll Paque Plus density gradient separation was used to isolate PBMCs, and no further T cell sorting was done. RNA quality was checked with an Agilent 2100 Bioanalyzer and agarose gel, and concentration with a NanoDrop 2000.

These data originate in a study of regulatory T cells in long-lasting Graves disease (dated by TCRdb to the early 2020s). Broadly, across the study: To count as having persistent Graves' disease, a patient had to have received antithyroid drug treatment for over 5 years with TSH receptor autoantibodies remaining persistently positive. In the clinical cohort, patients with persistent Graves' disease had used antithyroid drugs for an average of roughly 10 years. A total of around 35 samples were covered by TCR sequencing, comprising approximately 13 persistent and roughly 20 newly diagnosed Graves' disease patients. This study used TCR sequencing and RNA sequencing of peripheral blood to compare persistent Graves' disease patients against newly diagnosed Graves' disease patients. The study was registered as a clinical trial and conducted in China. Beyond this particular receptor, the publication reports: Only peripheral blood was studied, because thyroid tissue, the primary lesion, was inaccessible. More public clonotypes were shared among persistent patients (2,741) than among newly diagnosed patients (approximately 1,000). Sequencing and analysis were limited to the TCR beta chain. As a limitation, the authors acknowledged that the small sample size may reduce accuracy. TRBV28, TRBJ1-2 and TRBJ2-5 were preferentially used in persistent disease, while TRBV20-1 and TRBJ2-1 were favored in newly diagnosed disease. Persistent Graves' disease patients showed lower TCR Shannon entropy and fewer highly expanded clones than newly diagnosed patients, suggesting clonal expansion.

Receptor amplification or capture employed multiplex PCR. Sequencing took place on an Illumina HiSeq 4000. CDR3 regions were amplified by Arm-PCR with iRepertoire HTBI primers to construct TCR beta libraries. PCR products were gel purified before sequencing. The study's processing was this. Gene usage analysis of CDR3 amino acid clonotypes used the approximately 62 TRBV and about 15 TRBJ segments found across samples. Filtered high-quality paired reads were merged into contigs using COPE and FqMerger. Contigs were aligned with BLAST to IMGT TRBV, TRBD and TRBJ reference genes, and CDR3 was defined per IMGT. Any clonotype with a frequency above 0.1% was counted as a highly expanded clone. Shannon entropy served as the measure of repertoire diversity, while the Gini coefficient captured V-J evenness. A clonotype found in more than one individual was treated as public. TCRdb cleaned the public reads at Q25 with fastp, built clones with MiXCR and kept in-frame beta chains. For every CDR3 protein sequence, its rows merge into one entry that carries the most common genes and DNA. The V and J calls, along with clone size, are taken from TCRdb and not from the paper's own processing. This sample is represented by 650,000 to 850,000 distinct CDR3 sequences; roughly 30% of them were singletons. Roughly 41% of the sample lies in the top ten.

Sequenced material: peripheral blood mononuclear cells (PBMCs), taken when the disease was refractory, from a patient treated with antithyroid drugs. In this chain, TRBV7-2 is recombined with TRBJ1-4; the best D guess is TRBD1, with 5 bases matching. The sequence was obtained from a female donor with Graves disease. In nucleotide form, the sequence is TGTGCCAGCAGCTTAGGGGGGTATGCTAATGAAAAACTGTTTTTT. This encodes CASSLGGYANEKLFF.